The rows below give T cell receptor beta chains drawn from one sample of a study of cytomegalovirus exposure and HLA in healthy donors. Sequencing was performed with immunoSEQ multiplex PCR; in TCRdb, only in-frame clones are kept and a portion is missing. The sample holds some 150,000 clones; about four fifths are singletons and the top ten take roughly 3.6%. Sequencing input: PBMCs. These receptors were taken from a human donor in good health. The CDR3 runs from the conserved cysteine through the conserved F or W. Each record gives: J gene, D gene, clone size, V gene, CDR3 DNA, CDR3 protein. A D gene is named only where the DNA matches it firmly. Clone size is given for some rows only: seen once, a few or many times, or a class if the clone is expanded.

TRBJ1-5 | TRBD1 | - | TRBV19 | TGTGCCAGTAGTCAAGGGACAGGGATGGGTCAGCCCCAGCATTTT | CASSQGTGMGQPQHF
TRBJ1-2 | TRBD1 | - | TRBV10-2 | TGCGCCAGCAGTGAGTACCTCGCGGAGGACAGGGCCGGCTACACCTTC | CASSEYLAEDRAGYTF
TRBJ2-2 | - | - | TRBV4-1 | TGCGCCAGCAGCCAGGGTAGATTGACAGGTCGTGGCGGGGAGCTGTTTTTT | CASSQGRLTGRGGELFF
TRBJ2-7 | - | once | TRBV19 | TGTGCCAGTAGTATAGAGGGGGGCTCCTACGAGCAGTACTTC | CASSIEGGSYEQYF
TRBJ2-7 | TRBD2 | - | TRBV2 | TGTGCCAGCAGTGGGACTAGCGGGGCCTACGAGCAGTACTTC | CASSGTSGAYEQYF
TRBJ2-7 | - | - | TRBV6-5 | TGTGCCAGCAGTTTCCAGGGGATTTCGGGGGAGCAGTACTTC | CASSFQGISGEQYF
TRBJ2-2 | TRBD2 | few | TRBV7-2 | TGTGCCAGCAGCTCACTAGCGGGGGGGCCGAACACCGGGGAGCTGTTTTTT | CASSSLAGGPNTGELFF
TRBJ2-7 | TRBD2 | once | TRBV19 | TGTGCCAGTAGTCCGGGACTAGGGAGTCTGACCTCCTACGAGCAGTACTTC | CASSPGLGSLTSYEQYF
TRBJ1-1 | - | - | TRBV7-2 | TGTGCCAGCAGCTTAGCGGGGATCCCGGGGACTGAAGCTTTCTTT | CASSLAGIPGTEAFF
TRBJ2-3 | - | - | TRBV7-9 | TGTGCCGACAACGGGGGCACAGATACGCAGTATTTT | CADNGGTDTQYF
TRBJ1-1 | - | - | TRBV6-1 | TGTGCCAGCAAGGAGGAGGGTGAAGCTTTCTTT | CASKEEGEAFF
TRBJ2-2 | - | - | TRBV29-1 | TGCAGCGGAGGAGACACCGGGGAGCTGTTTTTT | CSGGDTGELFF
TRBJ1-1 | TRBD1 | - | TRBV15 | TGTGCCACCCGGTCGACAGGGGAGGCTTTCTTT | CATRSTGEAFF
TRBJ1-1 | - | - | TRBV5-1 | TGCGCCAGCAGCTTCACGGGTAGCAGCACTGAAGCTTTCTTT | CASSFTGSSTEAFF
TRBJ1-1 | - | - | TRBV6-5 | TGTGCCAGCAGTTACCAGGAGGATAGGAACACTGAAGCTTTCTTT | CASSYQEDRNTEAFF
TRBJ2-3 | TRBD1 | - | TRBV7-2 | TGTGCCAGCAGCTTATGGGGACCGGGACAGGGGATAGATACGCAGTATTTT | CASSLWGPGQGIDTQYF
TRBJ2-5 | TRBD2 | once | TRBV4-1 | TGCGCCAGCAGCCCCCGGACTAGCGATGAGACCCAGTACTTC | CASSPRTSDETQYF
TRBJ1-5 | - | - | TRBV21-1 | TGTGCCAGCAGCAAGAGTAGGGGGGGACGGGTGTGCAATCAGCCCCAGCATTTT | CASSKSRGGRVCNQPQHF
TRBJ2-7 | - | - | TRBV7-2 | TGTGCCAGCAGCAACAACTACGAGCAGTACTTC | CASSNNYEQYF
TRBJ2-7 | - | - | TRBV18 | TGTGCCAGCTCACCAAAGGGGTTCAACGAGCAGTACTTC | CASSPKGFNEQYF
TRBJ1-1 | - | few | TRBV28 | TGTGCTACCACTTTAGGGAGGGTGAACACTGAAGCTTTCTTT | CATTLGRVNTEAFF
TRBJ2-2 | - | - | TRBV6-5 | TGTGCCAGCAGTTACGAGAGCACCGGGGAGCTGTTTTTT | CASSYESTGELFF
TRBJ2-7 | - | once | TRBV7-2 | TGTGCCAGCAGCTCATCACCCCCCAATAGCGTTCGGAGCGAGCAGTACTTC | CASSSSPPNSVRSEQYF
TRBJ1-4 | - | - | TRBV6-5 | TGTGCCGCAAAGACAGAACCTGCAACTAATGAAAAACTGTTTTTT | CAAKTEPATNEKLFF
TRBJ1-5 | - | - | TRBV7-7 | TGTGCTAGCAGCCCCCGAGGGCCGGACGATAGCAATCAGCCCCAGCATTTT | CASSPRGPDDSNQPQHF
TRBJ2-1 | - | - | TRBV19 | TGTGCCAGTAGTATAGATCAATTCAATGAGCAGTTCTTC | CASSIDQFNEQFF
TRBJ2-7 | - | - | TRBV28 | TGTGCCAGCACACGCGGGACAGCCGAAAAGCCCTCCTACGAGCAGTACTTC | CASTRGTAEKPSYEQYF
TRBJ2-7 | TRBD2 | - | TRBV7-9 | TGTGCCAGCAGCTTCAAGCGGGAGGGCCGCGAGCAGTACTTC | CASSFKREGREQYF
TRBJ2-7 | TRBD1 | - | TRBV6-5 | TGTGCCAGCAGTCCGGACAGGGAGTATGAGCAGTACTTC | CASSPDREYEQYF
TRBJ2-1 | TRBD2 | - | TRBV5-6 | TGTGCCAGCAGCTTGGCCGGGACTAGCTACCTTGAGCAGTTCTTC | CASSLAGTSYLEQFF
TRBJ2-1 | TRBD2 | - | TRBV11-1 | TGTGCCAGCAGCTTATCTAGCGGGAGTTTCAATGAGCAGTTCTTC | CASSLSSGSFNEQFF
TRBJ2-7 | - | - | TRBV6-5 | TGTGCCAGCACCAAAACCTATCGATTAGCAGACGAGCAGTACTTC | CASTKTYRLADEQYF
TRBJ1-5 | - | - | TRBV7-2 | TGTGCCAGCAGTCCGGGATGGCGTGATCAGCCCCAGCATTTT | CASSPGWRDQPQHF
TRBJ1-5 | - | - | TRBV18 | TGTGCCAGCTCACCGCCGGACAGAAATCAGCCCCAGCATTTT | CASSPPDRNQPQHF
TRBJ2-1 | - | - | TRBV6-6 | TGTGCCAGCAGTTACTCGGCGGGAACTTACAATGAGCAGTTCTTC | CASSYSAGTYNEQFF
TRBJ1-1 | - | - | TRBV6-1 | TGTGCCAGCAGCCCGGACAGAGTTAGGGGCACTGAAGCTTTCTTT | CASSPDRVRGTEAFF
TRBJ2-5 | - | - | TRBV7-2 | TGTGCCAGCAGCTTACGGTCGGGTCGGCGAGAGACCCAGTACTTC | CASSLRSGRRETQYF
TRBJ1-2 | - | - | TRBV6-6 | TGTGCCAGCACCACAGACAGGCCTAACTATGGCTACACCTTC | CASTTDRPNYGYTF
TRBJ2-7 | TRBD1 | - | TRBV19 | TGTGCCAGACCGCGGACAGGCTTAACCATCTACGAGCAGTACTTC | CARPRTGLTIYEQYF
TRBJ2-1 | TRBD2 | - | TRBV11-3 | TGTGCCAGCAGCTTAGCGGGTAGCGGGAGTCATGAGCAGTTCTTC | CASSLAGSGSHEQFF
TRBJ1-6 | - | - | TRBV5-4 | TGTGCCAGCAGCACATCGGTGGGACTCACCGGACCCCTCCACTTT | CASSTSVGLTGPLHF
TRBJ1-4 | - | few | TRBV5-1 | TGCGCCAGCAGCTTCTCAGGGGCTAATGAAAAACTGTTTTTT | CASSFSGANEKLFF
TRBJ1-3 | - | few | TRBV6-6 | TGTGCCAGCACCCAAGACAGCTCTGGAAACACCATATATTTT | CASTQDSSGNTIYF
TRBJ2-7 | - | - | TRBV18 | TGTGCCAGCTCACGGGAAGGGGCCGCGAGCTCCTACGAGCAGTACTTC | CASSREGAASSYEQYF
TRBJ1-2 | - | - | TRBV10-3 | TGTGCCTACCGCGGGGACGCGGACTATGGCTACACCTTC | CAYRGDADYGYTF
TRBJ2-5 | TRBD2 | once | TRBV5-6 | TGTGCCAGCAGCGGGGGAGCGGGAGCAGGAGAGACCCAGTACTTC | CASSGGAGAGETQYF
TRBJ2-3 | TRBD2 | - | TRBV15 | TGTGCCACCAGCAGAGATAGGGCGGGGGGCACAGATACGCAGTATTTT | CATSRDRAGGTDTQYF
TRBJ1-2 | - | - | TRBV28 | TGTGCCAGCAGTTTATGGAGGGCAGGGGAGAGGTATGGCTACACCTTC | CASSLWRAGERYGYTF
TRBJ2-7 | - | - | TRBV6-5 | TGTGCCAGCAGTCCCCGACAGTTGGGCTTCTACGAGCAGTACTTC | CASSPRQLGFYEQYF
TRBJ2-1 | TRBD1 | - | TRBV27 | TGTGCCAGCAGTATCTCCGGGACAGGAAGCTCTTACAATGAGCAGTTCTTC | CASSISGTGSSYNEQFF